A single sample gave rise to the 10 T cell receptor beta chains below, sequenced in a study of T cells after yellow fever vaccination. TCRdb re-analysed the 5' RACE reads in MiXCR, keeping a single row per CDR3 protein. The sample lists 250,000 to 400,000 distinct CDR3 sequences; approximately 4.5% were seen once. Here the sequenced sample was PBMCs, taken 15 days after the yellow fever booster vaccination. Every receptor here comes from a man aged 18-30 years who received the YFV17D yellow fever vaccine.

This clonotype was seen repeatedly, ten times or more. V gene TRBV4-1 combines with J gene TRBJ1-1; D gene unclear. Per the germline V gene, CDR1 is MGHRA and CDR2 is YSYEKL. This CDR3 region has 15 residues. The V end lost 1 base, the J end lost 0 bases, and 9 bases lay between the germline ends. The CDR3 protein is CASSQGPGMNTEAFF. CDR3 sequence (DNA): TGCGCCAGCAGCCAAGGACCCGGAATGAACACTGAAGCTTTCTTT.

The chain employs TRBV18 and TRBJ2-5, with a tentative D call TRBD2 (5 bases). V was shortened by 1 base and J by 8 bases, with 11 bases between the two germline ends. The CDR3 runs to 13 residues. Germline CDR1 is KGHSH and CDR2 is LQKENI. The CDR3 region is CASSPRNGETQYF. The CDR3, as DNA: TGTGCCAGCTCACCACGGAACGGGGAAACCCAGTACTTC.

This clonotype was observed a few times. The chain combines TRBV5-1 with TRBJ2-6; 11 bases are shared with TRBD1. The V gene's germline CDR1 is SGHRS and CDR2 YFSETQ. V was pared by 0 bases and J by 4 bases, with 3 bases of the junction left unmatched. The CDR3 contains 17 residues. In DNA form, the CDR3 reads TGCGCCAGCAGCTTGGGGGACAGGGGGGCAGGGGCCAACGTCCTGACTTTC. Its translation is CASSLGDRGAGANVLTF.

This clonotype was seen many times. V gene TRBV7-9 combines with J gene TRBJ1-1, with a possible D match to TRBD1 (5 bases). The CDR3 has 13 amino acids. Trimming cost V 7 bases and J 0 bases, with 9 bases left between them. Germline V gene lookup returns CDR1 SEHNR and CDR2 FQNEAQ (reference sequence). The CDR3 region is CASTRQLNTEAFF. DNA of the CDR3: TGTGCCAGCACCCGACAGCTGAACACTGAAGCTTTCTTT.

This clonotype was recorded a few times. In DNA form, the CDR3 reads TGTGCCAGCAGCAACGATCCGGCGGATACGCAGTATTTT. This gives the protein CASSNDPADTQYF. J is TRBJ2-3 and V is TRBV28, with D hard to call. This CDR3 region has 13 residues. Germline V gene data show CDR1 as MDHEN and CDR2 as SYDVKM. Trimming took 6 bases from V and 6 from J, leaving 13 bases between them.

This clonotype was detected ten times or more. The chain combines TRBV7-3 with TRBJ2-1, with TRBD2 matching 12 bases. Trimming removed 0 bases from V and 4 bases from J; junction bases left unmatched: 4. The CDR3 sequence is 17 residues long. Germline V gene sequence: CDR1 SGHTA, CDR2 FQGTGA. The CDR3 DNA sequence: TGTGCCAGCAGCTTAACTGGACTAGCGGGGAGTTACAATGAGCAGTTCTTC. It specifies CASSLTGLAGSYNEQFF.

This clonotype was observed a few times. V gene TRBV7-6 combines with J gene TRBJ1-2; TRBD1 is a possible D gene (5 bases). The CDR3 runs 12 residues. The V gene's germline CDR1 is SGHVS and CDR2 FNYEAQ. The V end was cut by 4 bases, the J end by 8 bases, with 11 bases between. DNA of the CDR3: TGTGCCAGCAGCTCTTGGGGCAAAGGCTACACCTTC. Translated: CASSSWGKGYTF.

This clonotype has more than one count but fewer than ten. The chain carries TRBV5-1 and TRBJ2-6; unclear D gene. The V and J ends lost 0 bases and 3 bases respectively, with 4 bases between them. The CDR3 sequence is 14 residues long. The germline V gene has CDR1 SGHRS and CDR2 YFSETQ. The DNA for the CDR3 is TGCGCCAGCAGCTTGGCCGTTGGGGCCAACGTCCTGACTTTC. This translates into CASSLAVGANVLTF.

This clonotype came up a few times. The rearrangement uses TRBV4-1 and TRBJ2-3, with D maybe TRBD1 (6 bases). V shed 0 bases and J shed 2 bases, with 15 bases lying between them. This CDR3 is 17 amino acids long. Germline CDR1 and CDR2: MGHRA and YSYEKL. This chain's CDR3 is CASSQDLGTYNTDTQYF. CDR3 DNA: TGCGCCAGCAGCCAAGACCTTGGGACATACAACACAGATACGCAGTATTTT.

This chain uses TRBV7-2 with TRBJ2-4; 15 nucleotides agree with TRBD2. There are 17 residues in the CDR3. The V gene end was trimmed by 2 bases and the J gene end by 7 bases; junction bases not matched to a gene: 6. The germline V gene encodes CDR1 SGHTA and CDR2 FQGNSA. CDR3 in DNA: TGTGCCAGCAGCTTATCGGGACTAGCGGGGGGTCAGAACATTCAGTACTTC. This codes for CASSLSGLAGGQNIQYF. The entire variable domain, with the rest obtained from reference TRBV7-2 and TRBJ2-4, is as follows: GAGVSQSPSNKVTEKGKDVELRCDPISGHTALYWYRQSLGQGLEFLIYFQGNSAPDKSGLPSDRFSAERTGGSVSTLTIQRTQQEDSAVYLCASSLSGLAGGQNIQYFGAGTRLSVL.